Shown below are 10 T cell receptor beta chains from a single sample sequenced in a study of cytomegalovirus exposure and HLA in healthy donors. Amplification used 60 Vbeta primers and 13 Jbeta primers. Profiling relied on immunoSEQ multiplex PCR, and the TCRdb table lists in-frame clones only, not all of them. This table holds around 150,000 clones, roughly 77% found once. Sequenced: PBMCs. These receptors were taken from a man aged 30 to 39 in good health and CMV-seronegative.

The chain is built from TRBV18 and TRBJ2-1; D ambiguous. The CDR3 has 15 amino acids. Per the germline V gene, CDR1 is KGHSH and CDR2 is LQKENI. Trimming took off 1 base at V and 6 bases at J, with 13 bases between the two ends. The CDR3 is CASSPRIAEVNEQFF. The CDR3 nucleotides are TGTGCCAGCTCACCACGGATAGCAGAAGTCAATGAGCAGTTCTTC. The full variable domain, with the rest looked up from reference TRBV18 and TRBJ2-1, is NAGVMQNPRHLVRRRGQEARLRCSPMKGHSHVYWYRQLPEEGLKFMVYLQKENIIDESGMPKERFSAEFPKEGPSILRIQQVVRGDSAAYFCASSPRIAEVNEQFFGPGTRLTVL.

The chain carries TRBV2 and TRBJ1-2; the match to TRBD1 covers 7 bases. Germline trimming cut 6 bases from V and 6 bases from J; bases unmatched to any gene: 7. CDR1 is SNHLY and CDR2 is FYNNEI in the germline V gene. This CDR3 has 13 residues. The CDR3 region is CASRAQGSHGYTF. The CDR3, as DNA: TGTGCCAGCAGAGCACAGGGGAGTCATGGCTACACCTTC.

V usage is TRBV12-5 and J usage is TRBJ2-3, with 8 bases that match TRBD1. The CDR3 is made up of 17 amino acids. Germline trimming cut 1 base from V and 0 bases from J; bases unmatched to any gene: 6. CDR1 LGHNT and CDR2 FRNRAP come from the germline V gene. The CDR3 DNA reads TGTGCTAGTGGTTTGGGGACAGGGTGGTCAAGCACAGATACGCAGTATTTT. Its translation is CASGLGTGWSSTDTQYF.

The chain employs TRBV2 and TRBJ2-7; D gene unclear. V was trimmed by 4 bases and J by 1 base, leaving 8 bases between them. Looked up from germline, CDR1 is SNHLY and CDR2 is FYNNEI. CDR3 length equals 13 residues. This CDR3 reads CASSAGISYEQYF. CDR3 nucleotide sequence: TGTGCCAGCAGTGCAGGAATTTCCTACGAGCAGTACTTC. The whole variable domain, remainder taken from reference TRBV2 and TRBJ2-7, is EPEVTQTPSHQVTQMGQEVILRCVPISNHLYFYWYRQILGQKVEFLVSFYNNEISEKSEIFDDQFSVERPDGSNFTLKIRSTKLEDSAMYFCASSAGISYEQYFGPGTRLTVT.

The V gene is TRBV27, the J gene TRBJ1-6, with D perhaps TRBD1 (5 bases). The CDR3 extends over 18 amino acids. Germline loops: CDR1 MNHEY, CDR2 SMNVEV (reference sequence). V lost 7 bases and J lost 7, with 26 bases in between. The CDR3 DNA reads as TGTGCCAGCACCCTTAGGGGTGGGTCCGGAGGGAGGAATTCACCCCTCCACTTT. Encoded protein: CASTLRGGSGGRNSPLHF.

The genes are TRBV9 and TRBJ2-2; 7 bases are shared with TRBD1. There are 20 residues in the CDR3. V shed 5 bases and J 5 bases; nucleotides not matched to a gene: 24. Per germline, CDR1 SGDLS and CDR2 YYNGEE. The CDR3 DNA reads TGTGCCAGCAGTGAGAGTAGGGGGCCGCACCCCCGGGTTGCTACCGGGGAGCTGTTTTTT. Translation gives CASSESRGPHPRVATGELFF.

The chain couples TRBV28 to TRBJ2-2; D not certain. V gave up 7 bases and J gave up 7 bases, with 19 bases separating them. Germline V gene lookup returns CDR1 MDHEN and CDR2 SYDVKM. There are 15 residues in the CDR3. The CDR3 reads CASTGLKLPIGELFF. In nucleotides, the CDR3 is TGTGCCAGCACTGGCTTGAAATTACCCATCGGGGAGCTGTTTTTT.

The chain couples TRBV28 to TRBJ1-2; perhaps TRBD1 as D (5 bases). This CDR3 is 14 amino acids long. V dropped 3 bases and J dropped 4 bases, with 12 bases sitting between them. Germline CDR1 MDHEN, CDR2 SYDVKM. CDR3: CASSFGGASYGYTF. DNA of the CDR3: TGTGCCAGCAGTTTTGGAGGGGCCTCCTATGGCTACACCTTC.

The rearrangement joins TRBV11-2 to TRBJ2-3; TRBD2 matches 9 bases. The junction had 14 bases not matched to a gene; V was cut back by 0 bases and J by 4 bases. Germline V CDR1 and CDR2: SGHAT, FQNNGV. The CDR3 is made up of 19 amino acids. CDR3 DNA: TGTGCCAGCAGCTTAGATTGGGCCGCGTTAGCGGGAGTCTCAGATACGCAGTATTTT. This gives the protein CASSLDWAALAGVSDTQYF.

This chain links TRBV6-6 with TRBJ2-1; possibly TRBD2 for D (6 bases). The V end was cut by 2 bases, the J end by 7 bases, with 12 bases between. The CDR3 has 14 residues. Germline CDR1 reads MNHNY; CDR2 reads SVGAGI (reference sequence). The CDR3 protein is CASSYPGTQNEQFF. CDR3 DNA sequence: TGTGCCAGCAGTTACCCTGGGACTCAGAATGAGCAGTTCTTC.